These 3 T cell receptor beta chains were all obtained from the same sample, sequenced in a study of monozygotic twins with inflammatory bowel disease. TCRdb derives one entry per CDR3 protein from the 5' RACE reads, leaving out DNA. The table lists some 450,000 distinct CDR3 sequences. The sample was blood. All receptors come from a human donor with ulcerative colitis or Crohn's disease, or a healthy co-twin of an affected twin (not recorded which).

This chain uses TRBV12-3 or TRBV12-4 with TRBJ2-5; there is no DNA to check the TCRdb D call of TRBD1. This CDR3 is 14 amino acids long. The CDR3: CASSFSGRGETQYF.

This chain uses TRBV6-1 with TRBJ1-1; lacking DNA, the TRBD1 call made by TCRdb goes unchecked. The CDR3 has 14 residues. The germline V gene has CDR1 MNHNS and CDR2 SASEGT. The CDR3 sequence: CASRPLGGRTEAFF.

V is TRBV27 and J is TRBJ2-2; the D call from TCRdb, TRBD2, cannot be confirmed without DNA. The CDR3 is 19 residues long. Germline CDR1 and CDR2: MNHEY and SMNVEV (reference sequence). CDR3: CAGCYRGLAPREWSGELFF.